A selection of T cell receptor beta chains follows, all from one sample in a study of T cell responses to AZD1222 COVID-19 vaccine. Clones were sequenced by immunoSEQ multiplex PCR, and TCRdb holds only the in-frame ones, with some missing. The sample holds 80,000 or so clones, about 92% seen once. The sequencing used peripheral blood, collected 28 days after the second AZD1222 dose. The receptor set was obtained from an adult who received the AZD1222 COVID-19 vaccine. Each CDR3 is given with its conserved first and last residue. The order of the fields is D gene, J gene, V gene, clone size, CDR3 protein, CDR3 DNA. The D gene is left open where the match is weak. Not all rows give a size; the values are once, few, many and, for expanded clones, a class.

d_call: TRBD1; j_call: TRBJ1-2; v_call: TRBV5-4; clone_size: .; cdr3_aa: CASSFFDREGGYTF; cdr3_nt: TGTGCCAGCAGCTTCTTCGACAGGGAAGGTGGCTACACCTTC
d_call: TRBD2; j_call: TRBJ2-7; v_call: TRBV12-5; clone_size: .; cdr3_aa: CASAQGLAGGHEQYF; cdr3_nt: TGTGCTAGTGCCCAGGGACTAGCGGGAGGCCACGAGCAGTACTTC
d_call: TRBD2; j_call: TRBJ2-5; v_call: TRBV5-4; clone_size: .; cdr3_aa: CASSLEGGPGGQETQYF; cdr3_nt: TGTGCCAGCAGCTTGGAGGGTGGACCGGGAGGGCAAGAGACCCAGTACTTC
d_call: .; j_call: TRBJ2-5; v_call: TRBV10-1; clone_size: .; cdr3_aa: CASSDSGQETQYF; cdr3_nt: TGCGCCAGCAGTGATAGCGGCCAAGAGACCCAGTACTTC
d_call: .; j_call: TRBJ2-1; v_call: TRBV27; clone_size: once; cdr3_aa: CASTPTPPGASAYNEQFF; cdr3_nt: TGTGCCAGCACTCCCACGCCACCCGGGGCTAGCGCTTACAATGAGCAGTTCTTC
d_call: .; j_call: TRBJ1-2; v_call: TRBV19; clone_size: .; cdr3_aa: CASSIDLEAYYGYTF; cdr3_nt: TGTGCCAGTAGTATTGACTTGGAGGCCTACTATGGCTACACCTTC
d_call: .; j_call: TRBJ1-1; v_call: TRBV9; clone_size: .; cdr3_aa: CASSPNTEAFF; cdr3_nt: TGTGCCAGCAGCCCGAACACTGAAGCTTTCTTT
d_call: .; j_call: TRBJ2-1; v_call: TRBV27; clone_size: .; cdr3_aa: CASSHGNNEQFF; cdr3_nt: TGTGCCAGCAGCCACGGGAACAATGAGCAGTTCTTC
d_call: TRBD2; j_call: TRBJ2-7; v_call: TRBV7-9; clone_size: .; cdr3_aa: CASSPSGRAYEQYF; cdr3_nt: TGTGCCAGCAGCCCTAGCGGGAGGGCCTACGAGCAGTACTTC
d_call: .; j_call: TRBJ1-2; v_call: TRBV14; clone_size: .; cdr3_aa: CASNPTGGFYGYTF; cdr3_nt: TGTGCCAGCAACCCTACGGGGGGGTTCTATGGCTACACCTTC
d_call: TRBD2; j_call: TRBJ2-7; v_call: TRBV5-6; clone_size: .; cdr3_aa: CASSALRLATHEQYF; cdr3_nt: TGTGCCAGCAGCGCTTTACGACTAGCGACCCACGAGCAGTACTTC
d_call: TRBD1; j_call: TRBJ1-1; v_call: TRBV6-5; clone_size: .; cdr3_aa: CASRMTGGTEAFF; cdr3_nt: TGTGCCAGCAGGATGACAGGGGGCACTGAAGCTTTCTTT
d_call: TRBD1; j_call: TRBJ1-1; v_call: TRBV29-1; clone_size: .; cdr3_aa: CSTRQGSTTEAFF; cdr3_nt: TGCAGCACCCGACAGGGATCTACCACTGAAGCTTTCTTT
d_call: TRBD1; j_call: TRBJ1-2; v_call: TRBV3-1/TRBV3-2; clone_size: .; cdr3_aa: CASSLRQGAVGYGYTF; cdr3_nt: TGTGCCAGCAGCCTGAGACAGGGGGCGGTCGGCTATGGCTACACCTTC
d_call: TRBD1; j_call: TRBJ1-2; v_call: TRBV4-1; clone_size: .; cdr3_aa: CASSQDRELYGYTF; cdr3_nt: TGCGCCAGCAGCCAGGACAGGGAACTATATGGCTACACCTTC
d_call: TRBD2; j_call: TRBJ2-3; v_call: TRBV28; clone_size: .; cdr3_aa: CASSRSGDTDTQYF; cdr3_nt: TGTGCCAGCAGCCGTAGCGGGGACACAGATACGCAGTATTTT
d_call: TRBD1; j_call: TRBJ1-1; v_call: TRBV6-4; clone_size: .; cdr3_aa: CASSDSHNRGGTEAFF; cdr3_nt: TGTGCCAGCAGTGACTCCCACAACAGGGGAGGTACTGAAGCTTTCTTT
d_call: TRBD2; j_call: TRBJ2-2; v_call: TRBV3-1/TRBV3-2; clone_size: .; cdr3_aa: CASSQDARASGRARGGELFF; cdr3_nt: TGTGCCAGCAGCCAAGACGCGAGGGCTAGCGGGAGGGCCCGAGGCGGGGAGCTGTTTTTT
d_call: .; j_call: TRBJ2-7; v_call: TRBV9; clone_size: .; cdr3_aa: CASSIGIGSGDSYEQYF; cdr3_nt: TGTGCCAGCAGTATAGGGATCGGTAGCGGCGACTCCTACGAGCAGTACTTC
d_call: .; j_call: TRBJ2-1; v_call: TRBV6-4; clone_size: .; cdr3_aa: CASSDREGARYNEQFF; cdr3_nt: TGTGCCAGCAGTGACCGCGAAGGGGCGAGGTACAATGAGCAGTTCTTC
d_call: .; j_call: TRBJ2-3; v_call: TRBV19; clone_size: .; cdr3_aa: CASSPGTPTDTQYF; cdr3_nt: TGTGCCAGTAGTCCAGGGACTCCCACAGATACGCAGTATTTT
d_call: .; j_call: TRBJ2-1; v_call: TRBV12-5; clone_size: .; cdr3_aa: CASGLVTSPVGQFF; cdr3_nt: TGTGCTAGTGGTTTGGTAACATCGCCCGTGGGGCAGTTCTTC
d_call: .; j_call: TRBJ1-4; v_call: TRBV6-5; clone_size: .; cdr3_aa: CASTEGQSYEKLFF; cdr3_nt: TGTGCCAGCACCGAAGGACAGTCCTATGAAAAACTGTTTTTT
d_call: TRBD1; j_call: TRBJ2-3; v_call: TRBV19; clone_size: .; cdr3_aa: CASSIQGAGGFTDTQYF; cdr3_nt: TGTGCCAGTAGTATACAGGGGGCAGGGGGATTTACAGATACGCAGTATTTT
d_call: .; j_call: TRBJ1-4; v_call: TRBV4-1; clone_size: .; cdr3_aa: CASSQDRGTNEKLFF; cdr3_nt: TGCGCCAGCAGCCAAGATCGGGGGACTAATGAAAAACTGTTTTTT
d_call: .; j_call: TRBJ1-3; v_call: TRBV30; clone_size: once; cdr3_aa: CASSTGPGNTIYF; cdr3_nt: TGTGCCTCCTCGACAGGCCCTGGAAACACCATATATTTT
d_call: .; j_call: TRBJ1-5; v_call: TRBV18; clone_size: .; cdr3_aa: CASSPIWGFSEDNQPQHF; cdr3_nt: TGTGCCAGCTCACCAATTTGGGGTTTTAGTGAAGACAATCAGCCCCAGCATTTT
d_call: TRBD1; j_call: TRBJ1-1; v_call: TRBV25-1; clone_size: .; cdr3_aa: CASSEGRDRKAFF; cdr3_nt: TGTGCCAGCAGTGAAGGGCGGGACAGGAAAGCTTTCTTT
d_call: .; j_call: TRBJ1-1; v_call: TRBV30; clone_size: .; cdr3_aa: CAWTRGVNTEAFF; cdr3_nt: TGTGCCTGGACGAGGGGGGTGAACACTGAAGCTTTCTTT
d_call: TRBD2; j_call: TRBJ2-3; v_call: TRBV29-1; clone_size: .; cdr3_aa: CSVDGWSGGGVADTQYF; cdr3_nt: TGCAGCGTTGATGGTTGGTCGGGAGGGGGTGTAGCAGATACGCAGTATTTT
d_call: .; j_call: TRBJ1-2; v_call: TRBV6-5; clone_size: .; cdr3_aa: CASSYSGGNYGYTF; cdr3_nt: TGTGCCAGCAGTTACTCTGGGGGGAACTATGGCTACACCTTC
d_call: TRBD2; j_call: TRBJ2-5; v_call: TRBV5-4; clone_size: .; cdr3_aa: CASSPRGLAGGPNRTETQYF; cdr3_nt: TGTGCCAGCAGCCCCAGGGGACTAGCGGGAGGGCCCAATCGTACAGAGACCCAGTACTTC
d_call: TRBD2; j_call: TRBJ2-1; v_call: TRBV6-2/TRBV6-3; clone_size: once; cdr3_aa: CASSYRTSGVDNEQFF; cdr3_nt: TGTGCCAGCAGTTACCGGACTAGCGGGGTTGACAATGAGCAGTTCTTC
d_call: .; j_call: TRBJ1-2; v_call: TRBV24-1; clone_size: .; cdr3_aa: CATSDPGTNGYTF; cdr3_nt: TGTGCCACCAGTGATCCGGGAACTAATGGCTACACCTTC
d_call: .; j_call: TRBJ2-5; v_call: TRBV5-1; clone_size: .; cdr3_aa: CASRPAGEVTQYF; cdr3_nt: TGCGCCAGCAGACCGGCAGGGGAGGTGACCCAGTACTTC
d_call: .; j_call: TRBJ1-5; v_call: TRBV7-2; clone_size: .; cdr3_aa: CASRIGRSSNQPQHF; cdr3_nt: TGTGCCAGCAGAATCGGACGGAGTAGCAATCAGCCCCAGCATTTT
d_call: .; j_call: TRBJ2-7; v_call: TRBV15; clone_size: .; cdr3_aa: CATSRDRAEYEQYF; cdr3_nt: TGTGCCACCAGCAGAGACAGGGCTGAATACGAGCAGTACTTC
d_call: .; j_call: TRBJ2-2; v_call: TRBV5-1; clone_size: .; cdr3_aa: CASSIGNTGELFF; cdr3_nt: TGCGCCAGCAGCATAGGGAACACCGGGGAGCTGTTTTTT
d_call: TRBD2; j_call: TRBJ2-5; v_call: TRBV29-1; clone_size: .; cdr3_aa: CSGGLAGGETQYF; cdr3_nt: TGCAGCGGGGGACTAGCGGGAGGAGAGACCCAGTACTTC
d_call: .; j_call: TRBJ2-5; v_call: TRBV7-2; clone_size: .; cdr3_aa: CASSLVFGETQYF; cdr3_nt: TGTGCCAGCAGCTTAGTTTTTGGGGAGACCCAGTACTTC
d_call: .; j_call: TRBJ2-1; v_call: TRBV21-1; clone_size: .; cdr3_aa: CASSTDRGHEQFF; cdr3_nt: TGTGCCAGCAGCACGGACAGGGGGCATGAGCAGTTCTTC
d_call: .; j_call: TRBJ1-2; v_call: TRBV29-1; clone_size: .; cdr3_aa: CSVGEGPGYGYTF; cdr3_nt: TGCAGCGTTGGAGAGGGGCCCGGCTATGGCTACACCTTC
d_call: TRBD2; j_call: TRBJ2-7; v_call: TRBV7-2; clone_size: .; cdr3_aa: CASSLTSGSSEQYF; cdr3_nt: TGTGCCAGCAGCTTAACCAGCGGGAGTTCCGAGCAGTACTTC